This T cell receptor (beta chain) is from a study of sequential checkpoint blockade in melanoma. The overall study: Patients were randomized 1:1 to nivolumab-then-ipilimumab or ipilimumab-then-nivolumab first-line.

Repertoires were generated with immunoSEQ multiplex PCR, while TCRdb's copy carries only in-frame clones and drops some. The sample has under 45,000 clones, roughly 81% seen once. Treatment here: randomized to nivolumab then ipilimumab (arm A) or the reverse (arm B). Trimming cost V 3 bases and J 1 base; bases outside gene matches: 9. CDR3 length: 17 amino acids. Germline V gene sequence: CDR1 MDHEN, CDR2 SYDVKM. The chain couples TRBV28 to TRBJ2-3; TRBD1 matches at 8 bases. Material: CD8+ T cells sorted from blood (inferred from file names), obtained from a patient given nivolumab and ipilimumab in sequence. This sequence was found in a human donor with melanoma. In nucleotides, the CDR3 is TGTGCCAGCAGTTTGCCCGGGACAGGAGTGCGCACAGATACGCAGTATTTT. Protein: CASSLPGTGVRTDTQYF.